This T cell receptor (beta chain) was profiled in a study of CD8 T cells in ankylosing spondylitis. Study results and limitations: Ankylosing spondylitis blood seemed to carry a telltale TCR beta motif made of several highly homologous variants.

The germline gives CDR1 SGHTA, CDR2 FQGNSA. CDR3 length: 15 residues. Trimming removed 2 bases at V and 8 bases at J, with 15 bases between. TCRdb redid the calling of the 5' RACE reads with MiXCR, one entry per CDR3 protein. The sample has hundreds of thousands of distinct CDR3 sequences, roughly a quarter seen once. This clonotype was counted many times. Its target is not known. Input material: blood, either unsorted or a sorted T cell fraction (not recorded which). This chain connects TRBV7-2 to TRBJ2-2; D gene ambiguous. The receptor's source is a male donor with ankylosing spondylitis. The CDR3 DNA follows: TGTGCCAGCAGCTTACGGCACAGCAAAGAGGGGGAGCTGTTTTTT. Its protein product is CASSLRHSKEGELFF.